One sample yielded the 17 T cell receptor beta chains listed below, sequenced in a study of cytomegalovirus exposure and HLA in healthy donors. PCR was performed using 60 Vbeta and 13 Jbeta primers. The table came from immunoSEQ multiplex PCR; TCRdb's copy has only in-frame clones and leaves some out. The sample records 74,000 or so clones, 75% being singletons. The material sequenced was PBMCs. These TCRs come from a woman aged 40 to 50 in good health and CMV-seronegative.

J is TRBJ2-6 and V is TRBV29-1, with 7 bases matching TRBD1. The V and J ends lost 4 bases and 2 bases, in that order; junction bases with no gene match: 2. The CDR3 is 14 residues long. Per the germline V gene, CDR1 is SQVTM and CDR2 is ANQGSEA. CDR3 residues: CSVVTGAGANVLTF. The CDR3, as DNA: TGCAGCGTTGTTACAGGGGCTGGGGCCAACGTCCTGACTTTC. Full variable domain (rest looked up from reference TRBV29-1 and TRBJ2-6): SAVISQKPSRDICQRGTSLTIQCQVDSQVTMMFWYRQQPGQSLTLIATANQGSEATYESGFVIDKFPISRPNLTFSTLTVSNMSPEDSSIYLCSVVTGAGANVLTFGAGSRLTVL.

The chain employs TRBV19 and TRBJ2-5, with 9 bases lining up with TRBD2. V was pared by 3 bases and J by 5 bases, with 7 bases of the junction left unmatched. The CDR3 extends over 15 amino acids. From germline, CDR1 is LNHDA and CDR2 SQIVND (reference sequence). The CDR3 spells CASSILREGRETQYF. In nucleotides, the CDR3 is TGTGCCAGTAGTATTCTGCGGGAGGGCCGGGAGACCCAGTACTTC.

V gene TRBV7-8 combines with J gene TRBJ2-2; D is uncertain. CDR3 length equals 16 residues. Trimming shortened V by 3 bases and J by 2 bases, and 13 bases separated the two germline ends. Per the germline V gene, CDR1 is SGHVS and CDR2 is FQNEAQ. The CDR3 DNA is TGTGCCAGCAGCTTGGCGCTTCAGGATAACACCGGGGAGCTGTTTTTT. Protein sequence: CASSLALQDNTGELFF.

The rearrangement links TRBV28 to TRBJ1-2; weak D call: TRBD1 (6 bases). Germline values: CDR1 MDHEN, CDR2 SYDVKM. V lost 10 bases to trimming and J lost 6 bases, with 24 bases between them. The CDR3 consists of 15 residues. The CDR3 nucleotides read TGTGCCACCCTTCAGGGGCTATCAGGGGCCCATGGCTACACCTTC. Encoded protein: CATLQGLSGAHGYTF.

The CDR3 nucleotides read TGTGCCAGCAGCACGGGACAGGGATATTTTGGCTACACCTTC. This encodes CASSTGQGYFGYTF. The rearrangement joins TRBV5-6 to TRBJ1-2; 9 nucleotides agree with TRBD1. The J segment lost 7 bases and the V segment lost 4 bases, leaving 8 bases of the junction unmatched. Germline CDR1 reads SGHDT; CDR2 reads YYEEEE. CDR3 length: 14 residues.

The table lists this clone with a few counts. The rearrangement uses TRBV6-4 and TRBJ1-1; TRBD1 is a possible D gene (6 bases). Germline loops: CDR1 MRHNA, CDR2 SNTAGT. The CDR3 sequence is 13 residues long. V lost 6 bases and J 2 bases, leaving 10 bases between the germline ends. The CDR3 loop is CASSTTGNTEAFF. As DNA, the CDR3 is TGTGCCAGCAGCACGACAGGAAACACTGAAGCTTTCTTT.

This clone has a handful of counts. The chain employs TRBV7-3 and TRBJ1-1; 7 bases fit TRBD1. This CDR3 has 14 amino acids. V trimming: 2 bases; J trimming: 2 bases; junction bases outside the gene matches: 2. Germline CDR1 and CDR2: SGHTA and FQGTGA. This chain's CDR3 is CASSLAGGNTEAFF. CDR3 nucleotide sequence: TGTGCCAGCAGCTTAGCAGGGGGAAACACTGAAGCTTTCTTT. The full variable domain, in which reference TRBV7-3 and TRBJ1-1 provide the parts outside the CDR3, is GAGVSQTPSNKVTEKGKYVELRCDPISGHTALYWYRQSLGQGPEFLIYFQGTGAADDSGLPNDRFFAVRPEGSVSTLKIQRTERGDSAVYLCASSLAGGNTEAFFGQGTRLTVV.

V and J are TRBV7-6 and TRBJ2-7; D is undetermined. Trimming left V 0 bases short and J 5 bases short, with 14 bases between. The CDR3 contains 15 residues. Germline loops: CDR1 SGHVS, CDR2 FNYEAQ. The CDR3 protein is CASSLATASLHEQYF. The CDR3 coding sequence is TGTGCCAGCAGCTTAGCTACAGCCAGCCTCCACGAGCAGTACTTC.

This clone was counted a few times. This chain links TRBV6-4 with TRBJ2-1; the match to TRBD2 covers 7 bases. The junction had 4 bases not matched to a gene; V was cut back by 2 bases and J by 3 bases. The CDR3 runs to 15 residues. The germline V gene encodes CDR1 MRHNA and CDR2 SNTAGT. The CDR3 region has the DNA TGTGCCAGCAGTGACGTGGGGGGGGACTACAATGAGCAGTTCTTC. This translates into CASSDVGGDYNEQFF.

The chain is built from TRBV27 and TRBJ1-1; weak D call: TRBD1 (5 bases). Trimming cost V 8 bases and J 11 bases, with 21 bases left between them. CDR3 length: 13 residues. Germline loops: CDR1 MNHEY, CDR2 SMNVEV (reference sequence). The CDR3 loop reads CASGYRLGLRAFF. The CDR3, as DNA: TGTGCCAGCGGTTACAGGCTCGGATTGAGGGCTTTCTTT.

V and J are TRBV4-1 and TRBJ1-1; D possibly corresponds to TRBD1 (5 bases). Trimming pared 3 bases from V and 4 bases from J, leaving 21 bases between. The CDR3 consists of 17 residues. CDR1 is MGHRA and CDR2 is YSYEKL in the germline V gene. CDR3 loop: CASSHSMGGAWGTEAFF. The CDR3 coding sequence is TGCGCCAGCAGCCATTCTATGGGAGGGGCGTGGGGCACTGAAGCTTTCTTT.

The chain is built from TRBV5-4 and TRBJ1-1; TRBD1 matches at 8 bases. Trimming at V came to 3 bases and at J to 0 bases, leaving 4 bases not matched to a gene. Germline V gives CDR1 SGHNT, CDR2 YYREEE (reference sequence). CDR3 length equals 15 residues. The CDR3 loop is CASSSGDRMNTEAFF. For the CDR3, the DNA is TGTGCCAGCAGCTCGGGGGACAGGATGAACACTGAAGCTTTCTTT.

The CDR3 region has the DNA TGTGCGGCTGACAGGGGGTCAGATACGCAGTATTTT. Amino acids: CAADRGSDTQYF. V gene TRBV12-5 combines with J gene TRBJ2-3, with 9 bases matching TRBD1. There are 12 residues in the CDR3. Germline-derived CDR1 and CDR2 are LGHNT and FRNRAP.

V is TRBV29-1 and J is TRBJ2-1; 7 nucleotides agree with TRBD2. The CDR3 has 11 amino acids. CDR1 and CDR2 (germline): SQVTM, ANQGSEA. The V and J ends lost 0 bases and 13 bases, in that order; junction bases with no gene match: 3. This CDR3 reads CSVEDGTIQFF. Written as DNA, the CDR3 is TGCAGCGTTGAAGATGGGACTATTCAGTTCTTC.

The chain employs TRBV29-1 and TRBJ2-7; 15 positions agree with TRBD2. V lost 4 bases, J lost 2 bases, and 9 bases stayed unmatched. The CDR3 is 17 amino acids. Per the germline V gene, CDR1 is SQVTM and CDR2 is ANQGSEA. The CDR3 sequence: CSVVGTSGRINAYEQYF. The CDR3 DNA reads as TGCAGCGTTGTGGGGACTAGCGGGAGGATTAACGCCTACGAGCAGTACTTC.

This clone came up a few times. CDR3 sequence reads: CAWSDDSNQPQHF. The DNA for the CDR3 is TGTGCCTGGAGTGACGACAGTAATCAGCCCCAGCATTTT. The chain links TRBV30 to TRBJ1-5; tentative D call: TRBD1 (5 bases). CDR3 size: 13 residues. Trimming shortened V by 1 base and J by 4 bases, and 8 bases separated the two germline ends. The germline V gene encodes CDR1 GTSNPN and CDR2 SVGIG (reference sequence). Full variable domain (missing parts from reference TRBV30 and TRBJ1-5): SQTIHQWPATLVQPVGSPLSLECTVEGTSNPNLYWYRQAAGRGLQLLFYSVGIGQISSEVPQNLSASRPQDRQFILSSKKLLLSDSGFYLCAWSDDSNQPQHFGDGTRLSIL.

The table lists this clone with a few counts. The V call is TRBV11-1, the J call TRBJ2-5; 7 nucleotides align to TRBD2. The germline V gene has CDR1 SGHAT and CDR2 FQDESV (reference sequence). The CDR3 is made up of 15 amino acids. V dropped 3 bases and J dropped 4; count of bases not matched to a gene: 8. This CDR3 is CASSFSGGSGETQYF. The CDR3 nucleotides read TGTGCCAGCAGCTTCTCCGGGGGGTCCGGAGAGACCCAGTACTTC.